This is a list of T cell receptor beta chains from one sample in a study of T cell responses to AZD1222 COVID-19 vaccine. Profiling relied on immunoSEQ multiplex PCR, and the TCRdb table lists in-frame clones only, not all of them. The sample yields more than 120,000 clones, roughly 86% seen once. Sequencing was performed on peripheral blood, taken 28 days after the second dose of the MenACWY control vaccine. The source of these receptors is an adult who received the MenACWY meningococcal vaccine as a control. CDR3s include the opening cysteine and the closing phenylalanine or tryptophan. Fields, in order: clone size, J gene, V gene, CDR3 protein. Rows give clone size only sometimes, using once, few, many, or a class for an expanded clone.

once	TRBJ2-7	TRBV24-1	CATSPGQGIPYEQYF
NA	TRBJ2-1	TRBV11-2	CASGGIHNEQFF
NA	TRBJ1-1	TRBV19	CASSILQGVNTEAFF
NA	TRBJ2-7	TRBV9	CASSVATGVAYEQYF
NA	TRBJ1-4	TRBV28	CASSSPATNEKLFF
NA	TRBJ1-2	TRBV5-1	CASRRDTTNYGYTF
NA	TRBJ2-1	TRBV4-3	CASSQDGYRIYNEQFF
NA	TRBJ2-1	TRBV4-1	CASSQAGAYNEQFF
NA	TRBJ1-4	TRBV5-5	CASSLGRLNEKLFF
NA	TRBJ2-7	TRBV11-3	CASSLGQGRYEQYF
NA	TRBJ2-1	TRBV6-5	CVSSYWERAYNEQFF
once	TRBJ2-7	TRBV29-1	CSVGTDSYEQYF
NA	TRBJ1-1	TRBV14	CASSQGWGAEAFF
NA	TRBJ1-2	TRBV7-2	CASSTGTGSFGYTF
NA	TRBJ2-4	TRBV30	CAWSPGGIIQYF
NA	TRBJ2-3	TRBV28	CASRESRGNTDTQYF
NA	TRBJ1-5	TRBV4-1	CASSRIFRGESNQPQHF
NA	TRBJ2-5	TRBV5-1	CASSPGLGQGVGETQYF
NA	TRBJ1-2	TRBV6-2/TRBV6-3	CASSRSVGRSYGYTF
NA	TRBJ2-1	TRBV7-2	CASSPWVAGGQNEQFF
NA	TRBJ2-1	TRBV20-1	CSASGGFGNEQFF
NA	TRBJ1-1	TRBV11-3	CASSLYRGNTEAFF
once	TRBJ1-4	TRBV28	CASSLANVVGKLFF
NA	TRBJ2-3	TRBV12-3/TRBV12-4	CATRDRGTDTQYF
NA	TRBJ1-1	TRBV7-3	CASSLRQNTEAFF